This T cell receptor (beta chain) stems from a study of blood T cell repertoires in COVID-19. Study-wide context: Spain, Italy and the United States supplied samples that represented acute and convalescent COVID-19. Sample material is recorded as cDNA or gDNA derived from T cells, B-cell-depleted T cells, or PBMCs.

Germline assignment: CDR1 SEHNR and CDR2 FQNEAQ (reference sequence). Trimming removed 5 bases from V and 1 base from J, with 14 bases in between. CDR3 length: 15 amino acids. The table came from immunoSEQ multiplex PCR; TCRdb's copy has only in-frame clones and leaves some out. Of approximately 290,000 clones in the sample, roughly 90% were seen once. Cohort placement rested on clinical history that participants reported themselves. This receptor was taken from a woman between 18 and 30 years old with acute COVID-19. The sequenced sample consisted of PBMCs or T cells enriched from blood (not recorded which). The chain combines TRBV7-9 with TRBJ2-5; a possible D gene is TRBD2 (5 bases). The CDR3 coding sequence is TGTGCCAGCAGCGCTGGACTCCCGATCCAAGAGACCCAGTACTTC. Its translation: CASSAGLPIQETQYF.